This T cell receptor (beta chain) was obtained from a study of CD8 T cells in Susac syndrome. At the level of the study: The Susac syndrome patients that were sequenced included more than 5 with active disease and eight in remission. When their blood was taken, patients with Susac syndrome were therapy-naive, taking corticosteroids, or taking intravenous immunoglobulin alone.

This CDR3 region has 15 residues. Germline V lookup: CDR1 SEHNR, CDR2 FQNEAQ (reference sequence). V dropped 2 bases and J dropped 6 bases, with 16 bases sitting between them. Random hexamers were used to reverse transcribe an amount of roughly 0.45 to 1 ug RNA. TCRdb re-called the immunoSEQ multiplex PCR reads with MiXCR, one entry per CDR3 protein. The repertoire consists of some 200,000 distinct CDR3 sequences, with approximately 94% occurring once and the leading ten covering 0.098%. The V and J genes are TRBV7-9 and TRBJ1-2; a possible D gene is TRBD1 (5 bases). The clonotype originates from a human donor with Susac syndrome. Material: CD4+ T cells from PBMCs. The CDR3 here is CASSLSEGRGHGYTF. In DNA, the CDR3 is TGTGCCAGCAGCTTATCGGAGGGTCGGGGCCATGGCTACACCTTC. Complete variable domain (other parts from reference TRBV7-9 and TRBJ1-2): DTGVSQNPRHKITKRGQNVTFRCDPISEHNRLYWYRQTLGQGPEFLTYFQNEAQLEKSRLLSDRFSAERPKGSFSTLEIQRTEQGDSAMYLCASSLSEGRGHGYTFGSGTRLTVV.